The sequence of this T cell receptor beta chain was determined in a study of blood T cell repertoires in COVID-19. In the study overall: Specimens from acute and convalescent COVID-19 originated in the United States, Italy and Spain. The analysed material was cDNA or gDNA that came from T cells, B-cell-depleted T cells, or PBMCs.

CDR3 size: 15 residues. Germline V lookup: CDR1 SGDLS, CDR2 YYNGEE. The trim removed 0 bases at V and 6 bases at J, leaving 4 bases unmatched. The authors' processing: The authors estimated nucleated cell counts from reference gene primer amplification. TCRdb keeps only in-frame clones here, not all; method: immunoSEQ multiplex PCR. D and trimming were read from the DNA, whereas the V and J calls and clone size are those reported in that table. The data contain about 360,000 clones, 65% to 85% of them singletons. The sequenced sample was peripheral blood. This TCR derives from a young man with active or convalescent COVID-19. The V call is TRBV9, the J call TRBJ2-2; 8 nucleotides line up with TRBD1. CDR3 DNA: TGTGCCAGCAGCGTAGGACAGGGGTATCCCGGGGAGCTGTTTTTT. It specifies CASSVGQGYPGELFF.